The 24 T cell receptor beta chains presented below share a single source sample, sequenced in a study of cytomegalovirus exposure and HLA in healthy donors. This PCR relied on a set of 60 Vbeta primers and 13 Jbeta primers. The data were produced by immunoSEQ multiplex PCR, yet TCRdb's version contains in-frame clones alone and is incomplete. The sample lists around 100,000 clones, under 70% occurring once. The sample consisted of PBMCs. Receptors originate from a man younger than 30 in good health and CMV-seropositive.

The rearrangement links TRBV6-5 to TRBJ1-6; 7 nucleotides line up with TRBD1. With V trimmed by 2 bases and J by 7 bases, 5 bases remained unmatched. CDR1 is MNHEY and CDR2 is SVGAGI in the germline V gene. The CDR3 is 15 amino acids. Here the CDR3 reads CASSYGGTENSPLHF. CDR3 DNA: TGTGCCAGCAGTTACGGTGGGACAGAAAATTCACCCCTCCACTTT.

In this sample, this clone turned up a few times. CDR3 nucleotide sequence: TGTGCCAGCAGCCCGCGGACAGGGAAGGACTACACCTTC. It encodes CASSPRTGKDYTF. The chain carries TRBV7-8 and TRBJ1-2, with 8 nucleotides matching TRBD1. Germline loops: CDR1 SGHVS, CDR2 FQNEAQ. This CDR3 is built from 13 residues. J gave up 10 bases and V 5 bases, and 9 bases lay outside the gene matches.

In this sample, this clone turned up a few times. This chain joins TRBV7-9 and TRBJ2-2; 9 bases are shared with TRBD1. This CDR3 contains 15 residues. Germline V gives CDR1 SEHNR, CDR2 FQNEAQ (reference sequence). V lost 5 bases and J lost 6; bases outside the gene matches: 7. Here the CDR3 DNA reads TGTGCCAGCAGCCCCCGACAGGGGGTAGCCGGGGAGCTGTTTTTT. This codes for CASSPRQGVAGELFF.

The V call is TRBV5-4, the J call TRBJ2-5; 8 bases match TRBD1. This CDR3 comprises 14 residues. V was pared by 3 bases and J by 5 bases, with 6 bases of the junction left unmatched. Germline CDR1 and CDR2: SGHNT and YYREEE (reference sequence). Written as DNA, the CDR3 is TGTGCCAGCAGCTCCCGGACAGGGTGGGAGACCCAGTACTTC. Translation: CASSSRTGWETQYF.

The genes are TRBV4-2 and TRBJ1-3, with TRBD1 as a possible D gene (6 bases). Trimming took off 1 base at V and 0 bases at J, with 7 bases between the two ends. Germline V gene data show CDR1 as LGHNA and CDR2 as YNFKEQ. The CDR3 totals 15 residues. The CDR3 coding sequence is TGTGCCAGCAGCCAAGCGGGACACTCTGGAAACACCATATATTTT. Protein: CASSQAGHSGNTIYF.

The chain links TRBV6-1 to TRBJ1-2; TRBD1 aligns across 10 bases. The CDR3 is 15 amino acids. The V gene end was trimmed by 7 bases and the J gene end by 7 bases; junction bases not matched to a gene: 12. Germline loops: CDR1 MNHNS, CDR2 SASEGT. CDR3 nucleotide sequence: TGTGCCAGCAACAACGACAGGGGGCGAGTTAGTGGCTACACCTTC. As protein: CASNNDRGRVSGYTF.

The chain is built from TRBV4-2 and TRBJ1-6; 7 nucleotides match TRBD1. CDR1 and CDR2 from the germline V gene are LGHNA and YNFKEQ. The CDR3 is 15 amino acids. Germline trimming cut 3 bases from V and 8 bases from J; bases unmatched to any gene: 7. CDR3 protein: CASSHGRGRDSPLHF. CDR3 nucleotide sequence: TGTGCCAGCAGCCACGGTAGGGGGCGTGATTCACCCCTCCACTTT.

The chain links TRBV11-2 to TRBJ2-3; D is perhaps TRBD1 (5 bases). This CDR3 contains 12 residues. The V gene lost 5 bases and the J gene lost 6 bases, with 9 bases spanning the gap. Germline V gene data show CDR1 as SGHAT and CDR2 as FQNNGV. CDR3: CASSPNRDTQYF. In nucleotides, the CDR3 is TGTGCCAGCAGCCCCAACAGGGATACGCAGTATTTT.

CDR3 amino acids: CAISESRTSQINTDTQYF. CDR3 DNA sequence: TGTGCCATCAGTGAGTCAAGGACTAGCCAGATAAACACAGATACGCAGTATTTT. The chain is built from TRBV10-3 and TRBJ2-3; 8 bases map to TRBD2. CDR1 is ENHRY and CDR2 is SYGVKD in the germline V gene. Trimming cost V 0 bases and J 2 bases; bases outside gene matches: 10. This CDR3 region has 18 residues.

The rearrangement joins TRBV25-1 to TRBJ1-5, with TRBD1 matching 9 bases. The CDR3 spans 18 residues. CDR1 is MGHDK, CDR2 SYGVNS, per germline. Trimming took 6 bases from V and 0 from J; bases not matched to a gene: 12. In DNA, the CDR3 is TGTGCCAGCAGAGTTCCGGGACAGGGAAATTATAGCAATCAGCCCCAGCATTTT. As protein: CASRVPGQGNYSNQPQHF. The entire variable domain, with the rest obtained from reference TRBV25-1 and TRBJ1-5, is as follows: EADIYQTPRYLVIGTGKKITLECSQTMGHDKMYWYQQDPGMELHLIHYSYGVNSTEKGDLSSESTVSRIRTEHFPLTLESARPSHTSQYLCASRVPGQGNYSNQPQHFGDGTRLSIL.

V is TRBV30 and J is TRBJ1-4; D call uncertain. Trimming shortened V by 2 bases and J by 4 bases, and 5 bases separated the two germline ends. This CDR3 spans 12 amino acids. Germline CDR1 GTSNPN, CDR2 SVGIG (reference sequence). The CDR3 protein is CAWSLYNEKLFF. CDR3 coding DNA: TGTGCCTGGAGTCTTTATAATGAAAAACTGTTTTTT.

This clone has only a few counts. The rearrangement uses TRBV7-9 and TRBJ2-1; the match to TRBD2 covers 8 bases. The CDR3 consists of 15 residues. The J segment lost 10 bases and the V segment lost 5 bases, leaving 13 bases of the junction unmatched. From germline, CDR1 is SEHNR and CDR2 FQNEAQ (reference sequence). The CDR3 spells CASSPRGGRWQEQFF. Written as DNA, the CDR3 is TGTGCCAGCAGCCCCCGGGGGGGGCGTTGGCAAGAGCAGTTCTTC.

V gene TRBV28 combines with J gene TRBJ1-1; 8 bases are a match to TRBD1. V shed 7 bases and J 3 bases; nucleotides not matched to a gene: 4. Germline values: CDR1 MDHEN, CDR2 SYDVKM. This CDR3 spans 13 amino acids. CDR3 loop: CASNEGQDTEAFF. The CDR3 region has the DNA TGTGCCAGCAACGAGGGACAGGACACTGAAGCTTTCTTT. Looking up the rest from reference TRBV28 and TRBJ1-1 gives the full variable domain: DVKVTQSSRYLVKRTGEKVFLECVQDMDHENMFWYRQDPGLGLRLIYFSYDVKMKEKGDIPEGYSVSREKKERFSLILESASTNQTSMYLCASNEGQDTEAFFGQGTRLTVV.

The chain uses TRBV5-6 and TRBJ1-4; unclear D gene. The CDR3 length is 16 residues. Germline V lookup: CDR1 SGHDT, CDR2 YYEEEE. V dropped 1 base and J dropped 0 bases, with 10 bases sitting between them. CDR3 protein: CASSLLPVATNEKLFF. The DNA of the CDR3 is TGTGCCAGCAGCTTGCTCCCGGTTGCAACTAATGAAAAACTGTTTTTT.

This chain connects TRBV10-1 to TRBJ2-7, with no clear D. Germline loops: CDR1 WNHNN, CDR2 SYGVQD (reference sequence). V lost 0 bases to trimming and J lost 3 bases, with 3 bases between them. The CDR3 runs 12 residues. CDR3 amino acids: CASSESGYEQYF. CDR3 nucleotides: TGCGCCAGCAGTGAGTCCGGCTACGAGCAGTACTTC.

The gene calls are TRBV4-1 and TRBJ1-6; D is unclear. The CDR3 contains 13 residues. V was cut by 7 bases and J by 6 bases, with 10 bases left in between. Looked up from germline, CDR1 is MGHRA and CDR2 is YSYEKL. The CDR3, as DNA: TGCGCCAGCAACGTGGCTGGTAATTCACCCCTCCACTTT. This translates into CASNVAGNSPLHF.

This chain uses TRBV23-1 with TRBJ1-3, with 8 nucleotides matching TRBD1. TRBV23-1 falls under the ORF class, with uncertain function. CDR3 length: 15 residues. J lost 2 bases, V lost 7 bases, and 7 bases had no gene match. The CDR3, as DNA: TGCGCCAGCACCGCACCGGACAGGGCTGGAAACACCATATATTTT. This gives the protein CASTAPDRAGNTIYF.

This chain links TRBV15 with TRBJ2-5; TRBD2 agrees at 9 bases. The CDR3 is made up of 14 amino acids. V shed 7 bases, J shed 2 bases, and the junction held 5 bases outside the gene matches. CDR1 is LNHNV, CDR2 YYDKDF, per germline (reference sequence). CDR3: CATKERGDQETQYF. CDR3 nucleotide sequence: TGTGCCACCAAGGAGCGGGGGGATCAAGAGACCCAGTACTTC.

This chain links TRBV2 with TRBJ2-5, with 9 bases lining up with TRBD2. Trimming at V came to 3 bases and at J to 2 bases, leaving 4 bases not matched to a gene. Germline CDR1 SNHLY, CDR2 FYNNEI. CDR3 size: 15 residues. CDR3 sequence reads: CASSDLRGGQETQYF. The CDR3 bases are TGTGCCAGCAGTGACTTGCGGGGGGGGCAAGAGACCCAGTACTTC. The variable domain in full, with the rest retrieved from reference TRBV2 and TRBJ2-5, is EPEVTQTPSHQVTQMGQEVILRCVPISNHLYFYWYRQILGQKVEFLVSFYNNEISEKSEIFDDQFSVERPDGSNFTLKIRSTKLEDSAMYFCASSDLRGGQETQYFGPGTRLLVL.

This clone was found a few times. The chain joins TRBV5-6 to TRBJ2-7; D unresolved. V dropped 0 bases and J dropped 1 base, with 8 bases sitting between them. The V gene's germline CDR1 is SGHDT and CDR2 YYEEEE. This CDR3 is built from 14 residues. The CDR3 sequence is CASSLVGDSYEQYF. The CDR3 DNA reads TGTGCCAGCAGCTTGGTCGGTGATTCCTACGAGCAGTACTTC.

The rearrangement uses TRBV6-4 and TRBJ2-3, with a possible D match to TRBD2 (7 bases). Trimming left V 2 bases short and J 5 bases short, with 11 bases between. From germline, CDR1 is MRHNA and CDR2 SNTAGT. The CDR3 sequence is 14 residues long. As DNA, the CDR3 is TGTGCCAGCAGTGACGGGGGGGCCGGAGATACGCAGTATTTT. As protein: CASSDGGAGDTQYF.

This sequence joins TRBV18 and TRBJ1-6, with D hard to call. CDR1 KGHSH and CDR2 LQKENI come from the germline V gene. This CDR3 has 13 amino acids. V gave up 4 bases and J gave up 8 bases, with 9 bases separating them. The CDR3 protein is CASSLGSHSPLHF. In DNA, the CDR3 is TGTGCCAGCTCACTTGGCAGTCATTCACCCCTCCACTTT.

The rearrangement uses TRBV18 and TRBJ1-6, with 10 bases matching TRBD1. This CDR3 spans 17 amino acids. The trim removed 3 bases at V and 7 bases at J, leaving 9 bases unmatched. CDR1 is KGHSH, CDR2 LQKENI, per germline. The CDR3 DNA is TGTGCCAGCTCACCTGGCCGGGACAGGGGAAGGAATTCACCCCTCCACTTT. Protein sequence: CASSPGRDRGRNSPLHF.

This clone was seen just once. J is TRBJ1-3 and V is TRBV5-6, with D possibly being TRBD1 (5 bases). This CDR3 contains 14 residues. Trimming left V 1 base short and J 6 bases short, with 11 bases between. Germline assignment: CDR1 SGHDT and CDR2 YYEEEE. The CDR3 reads CASSLTWGENTIYF. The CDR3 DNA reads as TGTGCCAGCAGCTTGACATGGGGGGAAAACACCATATATTTT. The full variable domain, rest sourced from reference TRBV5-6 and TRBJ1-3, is DAGVTQSPTHLIKTRGQQVTLRCSPKSGHDTVSWYQQALGQGPQFIFQYYEEEERQRGNFPDRFSGHQFPNYSSELNVNALLLGDSALYLCASSLTWGENTIYFGEGSWLTVV.